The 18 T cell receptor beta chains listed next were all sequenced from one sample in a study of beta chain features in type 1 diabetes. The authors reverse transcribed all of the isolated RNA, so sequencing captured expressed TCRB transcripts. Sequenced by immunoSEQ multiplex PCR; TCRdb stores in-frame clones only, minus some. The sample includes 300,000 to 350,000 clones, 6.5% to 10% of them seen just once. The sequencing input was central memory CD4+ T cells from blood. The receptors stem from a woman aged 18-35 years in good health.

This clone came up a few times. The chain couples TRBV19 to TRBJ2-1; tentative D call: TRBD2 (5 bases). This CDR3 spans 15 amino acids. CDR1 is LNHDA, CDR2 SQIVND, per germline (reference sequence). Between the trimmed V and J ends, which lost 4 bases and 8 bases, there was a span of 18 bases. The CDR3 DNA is TGTGCCAGTAGTAATGCGGCTAGCTCGCTCTATGAGCAGTTCTTC. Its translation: CASSNAASSLYEQFF.

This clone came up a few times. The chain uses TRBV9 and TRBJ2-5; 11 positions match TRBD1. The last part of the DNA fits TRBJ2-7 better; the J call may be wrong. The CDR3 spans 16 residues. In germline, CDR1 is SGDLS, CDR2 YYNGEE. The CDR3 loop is CASSAYPGQGGDEQYF. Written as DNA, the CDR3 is TGTGCCAGCAGCGCCTACCCGGGACAGGGGGGCGACGAGCAGTACTTC.

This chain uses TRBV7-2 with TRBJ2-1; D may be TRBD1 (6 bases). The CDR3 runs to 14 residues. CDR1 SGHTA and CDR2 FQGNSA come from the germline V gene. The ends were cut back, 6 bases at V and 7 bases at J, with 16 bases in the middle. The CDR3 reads CASRIWGLENEQFF. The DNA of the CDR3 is TGTGCCAGCAGGATTTGGGGGCTCGAAAATGAGCAGTTCTTC.

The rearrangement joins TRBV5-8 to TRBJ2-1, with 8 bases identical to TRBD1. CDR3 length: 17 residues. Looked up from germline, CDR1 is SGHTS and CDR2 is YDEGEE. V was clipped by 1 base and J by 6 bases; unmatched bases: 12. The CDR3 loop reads CASSLMTGVGYINEQFF. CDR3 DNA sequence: TGTGCCAGCAGCTTGATGACAGGGGTGGGATACATCAATGAGCAGTTCTTC.

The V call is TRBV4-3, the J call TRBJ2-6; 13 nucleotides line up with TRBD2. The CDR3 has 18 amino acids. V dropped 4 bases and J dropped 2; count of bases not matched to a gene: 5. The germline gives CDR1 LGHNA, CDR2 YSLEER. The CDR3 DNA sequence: TGCGCCAGCAGCCGAGAGACTAGCGGGAGGACTGGGGCCAACGTCCTGACTTTC. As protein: CASSRETSGRTGANVLTF.

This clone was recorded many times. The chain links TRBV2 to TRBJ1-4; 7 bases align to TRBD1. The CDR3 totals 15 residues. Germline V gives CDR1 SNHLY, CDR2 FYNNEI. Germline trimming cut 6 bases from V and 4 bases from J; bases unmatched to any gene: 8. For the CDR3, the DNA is TGTGCCAGCAGGGCCCTGGGACAGCTTAATGAAAAACTGTTTTTT. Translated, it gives CASRALGQLNEKLFF.

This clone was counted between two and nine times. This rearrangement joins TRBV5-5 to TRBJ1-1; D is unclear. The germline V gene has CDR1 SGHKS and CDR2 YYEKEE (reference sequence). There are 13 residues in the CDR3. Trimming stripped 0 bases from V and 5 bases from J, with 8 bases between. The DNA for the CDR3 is TGTGCCAGCAGCTTGGAAGGGAGAACTGAAGCTTTCTTT. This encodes CASSLEGRTEAFF.

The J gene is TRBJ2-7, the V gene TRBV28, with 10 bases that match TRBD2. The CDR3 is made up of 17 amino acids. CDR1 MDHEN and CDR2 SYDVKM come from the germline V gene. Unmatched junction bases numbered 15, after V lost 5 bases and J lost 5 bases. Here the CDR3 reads CASSPNLIAGGKNEQYF. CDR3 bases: TGTGCCAGCAGTCCCAACCTTATAGCGGGAGGCAAAAACGAGCAGTACTTC.

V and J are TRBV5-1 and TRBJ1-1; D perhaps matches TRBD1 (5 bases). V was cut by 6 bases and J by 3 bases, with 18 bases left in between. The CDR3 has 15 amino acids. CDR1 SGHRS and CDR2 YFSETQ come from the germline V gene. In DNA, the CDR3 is TGCGCCAGCACCCAATCCCTGCCGGGGGACACTGAAGCTTTCTTT. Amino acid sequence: CASTQSLPGDTEAFF.

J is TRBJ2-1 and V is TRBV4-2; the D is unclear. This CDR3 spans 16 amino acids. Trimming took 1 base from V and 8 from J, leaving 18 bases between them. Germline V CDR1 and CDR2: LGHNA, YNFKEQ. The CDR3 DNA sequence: TGTGCCAGCAGCCAAGCGTCGTCCCGACAACCCCATGAGCAGTTCTTC. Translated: CASSQASSRQPHEQFF.

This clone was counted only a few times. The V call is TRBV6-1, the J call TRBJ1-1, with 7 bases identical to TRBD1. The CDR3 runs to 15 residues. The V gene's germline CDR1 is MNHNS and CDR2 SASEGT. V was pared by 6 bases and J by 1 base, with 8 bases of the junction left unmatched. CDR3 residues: CASRQRQGTNTEAFF. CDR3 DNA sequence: TGTGCCAGCAGGCAGAGACAGGGAACGAACACTGAAGCTTTCTTT.

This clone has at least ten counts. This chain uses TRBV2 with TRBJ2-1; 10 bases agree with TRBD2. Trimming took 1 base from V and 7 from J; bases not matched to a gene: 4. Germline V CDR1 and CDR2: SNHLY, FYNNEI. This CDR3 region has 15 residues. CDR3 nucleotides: TGTGCCAGCAGTGAAGGGCTAGCGGGAGCTAATGAGCAGTTCTTC. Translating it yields CASSEGLAGANEQFF.

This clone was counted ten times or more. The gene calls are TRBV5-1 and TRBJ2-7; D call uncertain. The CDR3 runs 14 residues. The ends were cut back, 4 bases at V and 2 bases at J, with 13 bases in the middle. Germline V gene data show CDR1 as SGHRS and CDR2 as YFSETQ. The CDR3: CASSPRGQTYEQYF. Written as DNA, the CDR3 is TGCGCCAGCAGCCCCCGAGGCCAAACCTACGAGCAGTACTTC. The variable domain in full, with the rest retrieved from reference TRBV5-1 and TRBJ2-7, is KAGVTQTPRYLIKTRGQQVTLSCSPISGHRSVSWYQQTPGQGLQFLFEYFSETQRNKGNFPGRFSGRQFSNSRSEMNVSTLELGDSALYLCASSPRGQTYEQYFGPGTRLTVT.

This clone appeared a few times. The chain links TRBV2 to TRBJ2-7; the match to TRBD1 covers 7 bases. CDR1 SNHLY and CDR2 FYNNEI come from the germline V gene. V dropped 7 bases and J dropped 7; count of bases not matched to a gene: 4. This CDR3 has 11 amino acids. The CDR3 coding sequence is TGTGCCAGCAAAATACAGGGGGAGCAGTACTTC. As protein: CASKIQGEQYF.

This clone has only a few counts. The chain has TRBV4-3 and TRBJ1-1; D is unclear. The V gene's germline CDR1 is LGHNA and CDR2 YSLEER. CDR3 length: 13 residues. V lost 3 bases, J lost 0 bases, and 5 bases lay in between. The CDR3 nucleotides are TGCGCCAGCAGCCAGAGATTGAACACTGAAGCTTTCTTT. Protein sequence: CASSQRLNTEAFF.

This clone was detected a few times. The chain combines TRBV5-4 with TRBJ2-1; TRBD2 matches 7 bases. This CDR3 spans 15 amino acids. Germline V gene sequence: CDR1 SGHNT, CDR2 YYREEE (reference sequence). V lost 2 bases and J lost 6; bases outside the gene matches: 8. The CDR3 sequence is CASSFLSGGINEQFF. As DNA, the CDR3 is TGTGCCAGCAGCTTTCTCTCGGGAGGTATCAATGAGCAGTTCTTC.

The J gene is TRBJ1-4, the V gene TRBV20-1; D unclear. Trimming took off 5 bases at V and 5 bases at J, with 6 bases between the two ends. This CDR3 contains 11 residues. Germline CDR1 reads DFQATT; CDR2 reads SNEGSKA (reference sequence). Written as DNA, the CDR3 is TGCAGTGCTTATAAAAATGAAAAACTGTTTTTT. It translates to CSAYKNEKLFF.

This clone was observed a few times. CDR3: CASSVWDGSGSRHNEQFF. In DNA form, the CDR3 reads TGTGCCAGCAGCGTATGGGACGGGAGCGGGAGTCGCCACAATGAGCAGTTCTTC. The rearrangement uses TRBV9 and TRBJ2-1, with 8 bases matching TRBD2. The CDR3 covers 18 residues. The J segment lost 5 bases and the V segment lost 1 base, leaving 14 bases of the junction unmatched. Germline V CDR1 and CDR2: SGDLS, YYNGEE.